The 21 T cell receptor beta chains given below trace back to one sample, sequenced in a study of shared clonotypes between healthy human individuals. TCRdb keeps only in-frame clones here, not all; method: immunoSEQ multiplex PCR. The data show roughly 1.4 million clones, with about 98.5% seen just once and about 0.35% held by the top ten. The sequenced sample consisted of naive CD4+ T cells sorted from blood. Subset defined: CD45RA+ positively selected. Source of these receptors: a man aged 30-40 years in good health.

The chain joins TRBV19 to TRBJ2-2; D is uncertain. There are 15 residues in the CDR3. The V and J ends lost 6 bases and 1 base respectively, with 12 bases between them. Germline V gene sequence: CDR1 LNHDA, CDR2 SQIVND (reference sequence). The CDR3 loop reads CASSPNVRNTGELFF. The CDR3 DNA sequence: TGTGCCAGTAGCCCAAACGTAAGGAACACCGGGGAGCTGTTTTTT.

The rearrangement joins TRBV7-3 to TRBJ2-5; D unresolved. Trimming took 4 bases from V and 1 from J, leaving 7 bases between them. CDR3 length: 13 residues. Germline values: CDR1 SGHTA, CDR2 FQGTGA. This CDR3 reads CASSSGTQETQYF. CDR3 in DNA: TGTGCCAGCAGCTCAGGCACCCAAGAGACCCAGTACTTC.

The gene calls are TRBV7-9 and TRBJ1-1; no clear D gene. V was pared by 3 bases and J by 4 bases, with 12 bases between. CDR3 size: 14 residues. The germline gives CDR1 SEHNR, CDR2 FQNEAQ (reference sequence). CDR3: CASSLPRAGTEAFF. Written as DNA, the CDR3 is TGTGCCAGCAGCTTGCCTAGGGCGGGCACTGAAGCTTTCTTT.

The V call is TRBV29-1, the J call TRBJ1-3, with unresolved D. V was clipped by 5 bases and J by 2 bases, with 4 bases between them. Looked up from germline, CDR1 is SQVTM and CDR2 is ANQGSEA. This CDR3 has 11 residues. The CDR3 nucleotides are TGCAGCGTTTCCGCTGGAAACACCATATATTTT. Residues: CSVSAGNTIYF.

This chain uses TRBV5-6 with TRBJ1-3, with 8 bases aligning to TRBD1. Germline CDR1 and CDR2: SGHDT and YYEEEE. V lost 4 bases, J lost 1 base, and 1 base stayed unmatched. CDR3 size: 14 residues. Here the CDR3 DNA reads TGTGCCAGCAGCCGGACAGGGTCTGGAAACACCATATATTTT. The encoded protein is CASSRTGSGNTIYF.

The rearrangement uses TRBV28 and TRBJ2-7; TRBD2 agrees at 10 bases. Germline CDR1 is MDHEN and CDR2 is SYDVKM. The CDR3 is 15 residues long. Losses at the gene ends were 1 base for V and 7 bases for J; bases not matched to a gene: 7. CDR3 residues: CASSLSTSGIWEQYF. The CDR3 coding sequence is TGTGCCAGCAGTTTATCTACTAGCGGGATATGGGAGCAGTACTTC.

V usage is TRBV15 and J usage is TRBJ2-7; 8 positions match TRBD1. This CDR3 spans 13 amino acids. Trimming cost V 9 bases and J 1 base; bases outside gene matches: 5. Germline CDR1 and CDR2: LNHNV and YYDKDF (reference sequence). The CDR3 spells CATGQGLSYEQYF. CDR3 DNA sequence: TGTGCCACTGGACAGGGCTTATCCTACGAGCAGTACTTC.

The J gene is TRBJ2-2, the V gene TRBV18; TRBD2 matches 11 bases. V shed 0 bases, J shed 0 bases, and the junction held 9 bases outside the gene matches. The CDR3 runs to 20 residues. Germline V gives CDR1 KGHSH, CDR2 LQKENI. The CDR3 nucleotides read TGTGCCAGCTCACCACCCTTATTTCTAGCGGGAGGCGCGAACACCGGGGAGCTGTTTTTT. Translating it yields CASSPPLFLAGGANTGELFF.

V is TRBV5-4 and J is TRBJ1-1; 7 bases are shared with TRBD1. CDR3 size: 16 residues. With 0 bases clipped from V and 4 bases from J, the junction kept 9 bases outside the gene matches. CDR1 is SGHNT and CDR2 is YYREEE in the germline V gene (reference sequence). The CDR3 reads CASSLGGQGGSTEAFF. The CDR3 nucleotides read TGTGCCAGCAGCTTGGGTGGCCAGGGGGGGAGCACTGAAGCTTTCTTT.

This clone was picked up one time. This rearrangement joins TRBV2 to TRBJ2-2; TRBD1 matches at 7 bases. The CDR3 has 15 amino acids. The junction had 9 bases not matched to a gene; V was cut back by 7 bases and J by 4 bases. The germline V gene encodes CDR1 SNHLY and CDR2 FYNNEI. CDR3 sequence: CASTRTGSGTGELFF. Here the CDR3 DNA reads TGTGCCAGCACTAGGACAGGAAGCGGCACCGGGGAGCTGTTTTTT.

The chain joins TRBV9 to TRBJ1-2; D unresolved. V gave up 4 bases and J gave up 3 bases, with 16 bases separating them. The germline CDR1 and CDR2 sequences are SGDLS and YYNGEE. This CDR3 comprises 15 residues. The CDR3 DNA sequence: TGTGCCAGCAGCAAGCCGCAGGCAGACTACTATGGCTACACCTTC. Translation gives CASSKPQADYYGYTF.

V usage is TRBV7-9 and J usage is TRBJ2-1; D unclear. Germline V gene sequence: CDR1 SEHNR, CDR2 FQNEAQ (reference sequence). The CDR3 is 13 residues long. Trimming pared 5 bases from V and 0 bases from J, leaving 5 bases between. CDR3 amino acids: CASSANSYNEQFF. The CDR3 nucleotides are TGTGCCAGCAGCGCTAACTCCTACAATGAGCAGTTCTTC.

The chain recombines TRBV5-1 with TRBJ2-7; 13 bases match TRBD2. This CDR3 has 15 residues. V was pared by 4 bases and J by 3 bases, with 4 bases of the junction left unmatched. Germline V gene lookup returns CDR1 SGHRS and CDR2 YFSETQ. CDR3: CASSTSGRAGYEQYF. The CDR3 coding sequence is TGCGCCAGCAGCACTAGCGGGAGGGCCGGCTACGAGCAGTACTTC.

A remark on this clone: An end of the junction does not agree with germline; a read error may underlie this. V gene TRBV6-5 combines with J gene TRBJ2-7, with D perhaps matching TRBD1 or TRBD2 (5 bases each). CDR3 length: 15 amino acids. Germline V gene sequence: CDR1 MNHEY, CDR2 SVGAGI. CDR3 in amino acids: CVSARVGESSYEQYF. CDR3 sequence (DNA): TGTGTCAGCGCCCGTGTAGGGGAGAGCTCCTACGAGCAGTACTTC.

V gene TRBV18 combines with J gene TRBJ2-1, with 9 nucleotides matching TRBD2. Germline V gene sequence: CDR1 KGHSH, CDR2 LQKENI. The CDR3 consists of 16 residues. V gave up 3 bases and J gave up 7 bases; unmatched junction bases: 10. As DNA, the CDR3 is TGTGCCAGCTCACCCGTTAAGCTAGCGGGAATGAATGAGCAGTTCTTC. Protein sequence: CASSPVKLAGMNEQFF. Complete variable domain (other parts from reference TRBV18 and TRBJ2-1): NAGVMQNPRHLVRRRGQEARLRCSPMKGHSHVYWYRQLPEEGLKFMVYLQKENIIDESGMPKERFSAEFPKEGPSILRIQQVVRGDSAAYFCASSPVKLAGMNEQFFGPGTRLTVL.

The J gene is TRBJ2-5, the V gene TRBV29-1, with TRBD2 identical over 7 bases. The V and J ends lost 3 bases and 4 bases, in that order; junction bases with no gene match: 8. This CDR3 has 14 amino acids. From germline, CDR1 is SQVTM and CDR2 ANQGSEA. The CDR3 DNA follows: TGCAGCGTTGAGCTCGGGGCGGGGGTAGAGACCCAGTACTTC. Protein sequence: CSVELGAGVETQYF.

The chain couples TRBV9 to TRBJ2-1; D possibly corresponds to TRBD2 (5 bases). The CDR3 extends over 15 amino acids. V lost 3 bases and J lost 0, with 10 bases in between. Germline loops: CDR1 SGDLS, CDR2 YYNGEE. This CDR3 is CASSDYTSSYNEQFF. In nucleotides, the CDR3 is TGTGCCAGCAGCGACTATACTAGCTCCTACAATGAGCAGTTCTTC.

The chain couples TRBV11-2 to TRBJ1-2; the D is unclear. Per germline, CDR1 SGHAT and CDR2 FQNNGV. There are 12 residues in the CDR3. Deletions cut 1 base from V and 8 bases from J, with 8 bases between. The CDR3 region has the DNA TGTGCCAGCAGCTTAGCCAGAGCCGGCTACACCTTC. It encodes CASSLARAGYTF.

V gene TRBV4-1 combines with J gene TRBJ2-1, with TRBD1 matching over 9 bases. The CDR3 is made up of 16 amino acids. The V gene end was trimmed by 3 bases and the J gene end by 3 bases; junction bases not matched to a gene: 6. In germline, CDR1 is MGHRA, CDR2 YSYEKL. In nucleotides, the CDR3 is TGCGCCAGCAGCCAGTCCCCGGGACAGGGCTACAATGAGCAGTTCTTC. It encodes CASSQSPGQGYNEQFF.

Notes on this clone: The identical CDR3 is also encoded by other nucleotide sequences in the sample. The chain carries TRBV2 and TRBJ2-7; D not certain. CDR1 SNHLY and CDR2 FYNNEI come from the germline V gene. V was clipped by 1 base and J by 3 bases, with 7 bases between them. The CDR3 runs to 13 residues. CDR3 coding DNA: TGTGCCAGCAGTGAAGGCACGTACTACGAGCAGTACTTC. It specifies CASSEGTYYEQYF.

The chain is built from TRBV7-6 and TRBJ2-2, with D tentatively TRBD1 (5 bases). CDR1 is SGHVS and CDR2 is FNYEAQ in the germline V gene. The length of the CDR3 is 15 residues. V shed 3 bases and J shed 0 bases, with 8 bases lying between them. CDR3: CASSFRGTNTGELFF. CDR3 bases: TGTGCCAGCAGCTTTAGGGGCACGAACACCGGGGAGCTGTTTTTT.